Listed below are T cell receptor beta chains from one sample, sequenced in a study of human T cells and chemical hapten exposure. TCRdb passed the RACE reads through MiXCR, listing each CDR3 protein once. The table records around 27,000 distinct CDR3 sequences, more than 5% of them present only once. The input for sequencing was whole blood, taken in connection with sensitization to the hapten diphenylcyclopropenone (DPC). All receptors come from a man in his thirties or forties with alopecia areata. Some clones in this sample may be carry-over from other donors' samples. Each CDR3 is given with its conserved first and last residue. Each record gives: J gene, V gene, D gene, clone size, CDR3 protein, CDR3 DNA. A D gene is named only where the DNA matches it firmly. Some rows mark clone size as missing; the rest say once, few, many or name a class of expanded clone.

j_call: TRBJ1-5; v_call: TRBV6-2/TRBV6-3; d_call: NA; clone_size: many; cdr3_aa: CASTGTGRREEPQHF; cdr3_nt: TGTGCCAGCACCGGAACGGGACGCCGGGAAGAGCCCCAGCATTTT
j_call: TRBJ1-1; v_call: TRBV6-6; d_call: NA; clone_size: NA; cdr3_aa: CASSSDSYTEAFF; cdr3_nt: TGTGCCAGCAGCTCGGACAGCTACACTGAAGCTTTCTTT
j_call: TRBJ2-7; v_call: TRBV9; d_call: TRBD1; clone_size: many; cdr3_aa: CASAQGDEQYF; cdr3_nt: TGTGCCAGCGCACAGGGGGACGAGCAGTACTTC
j_call: TRBJ2-2; v_call: TRBV5-5; d_call: TRBD2; clone_size: NA; cdr3_aa: CASSQREGRTGELELFF; cdr3_nt: TGTGCCAGCAGCCAGCGGGAGGGGCGAACCGGGGAGCTGGAGCTGTTTTTT
j_call: TRBJ2-7; v_call: TRBV5-1; d_call: NA; clone_size: many; cdr3_aa: CASRRDPSYEQYF; cdr3_nt: TGCGCCAGCAGGAGGGACCCGTCCTACGAGCAGTACTTC
j_call: TRBJ2-5; v_call: TRBV7-3; d_call: NA; clone_size: many; cdr3_aa: CASSPAGDRETQYF; cdr3_nt: TGTGCCAGCAGCCCCGCAGGGGATCGAGAGACCCAGTACTTC
j_call: TRBJ2-1; v_call: TRBV24-1; d_call: TRBD1; clone_size: many; cdr3_aa: CATSVATGDYNEQFF; cdr3_nt: TGTGCCACCAGTGTAGCGACAGGGGATTACAATGAGCAGTTCTTC
j_call: TRBJ2-7; v_call: TRBV28; d_call: NA; clone_size: NA; cdr3_aa: CASSFPGRTYEQYF; cdr3_nt: TGTGCCAGCAGTTTCCCTGGACGGACCTACGAGCAGTACTTC
j_call: TRBJ2-3; v_call: TRBV29-1; d_call: NA; clone_size: many; cdr3_aa: CSVDDQKRGTDTQYF; cdr3_nt: TGCAGCGTAGACGACCAAAAGAGGGGCACAGATACGCAGTATTTT
j_call: TRBJ2-2; v_call: TRBV7-2; d_call: NA; clone_size: medium-sized; cdr3_aa: CASSFLLLGRTNTGELFF; cdr3_nt: TGTGCCAGCAGCTTCCTACTCCTGGGACGGACGAACACCGGGGAGCTGTTTTTT
j_call: TRBJ1-5; v_call: TRBV20-1; d_call: TRBD1; clone_size: medium-sized; cdr3_aa: CSALPGTGEREHQPQHF; cdr3_nt: TGCAGTGCTCTTCCCGGGACAGGGGAGAGGGAACATCAGCCCCAGCATTTT
j_call: TRBJ1-5; v_call: TRBV18; d_call: TRBD1; clone_size: many; cdr3_aa: CASSLQGGNFNQPQHF; cdr3_nt: TGTGCCAGCTCTCTCCAGGGGGGCAATTTCAATCAGCCCCAGCATTTT
j_call: TRBJ1-4; v_call: TRBV12-3/TRBV12-4; d_call: TRBD1; clone_size: many; cdr3_aa: CASSRQGVDEKLFF; cdr3_nt: TGTGCCAGCTCCCGACAGGGTGTGGATGAAAAACTGTTTTTT
j_call: TRBJ2-5; v_call: TRBV11-2; d_call: NA; clone_size: many; cdr3_aa: CASSLVRGGVEETQYF; cdr3_nt: TGTGCCAGCAGCTTAGTGAGAGGCGGGGTGGAGGAGACCCAGTACTTC
j_call: TRBJ1-2; v_call: TRBV7-9; d_call: TRBD1; clone_size: medium-sized; cdr3_aa: CASRPPGQGALDYGYTF; cdr3_nt: TGTGCCAGCAGACCCCCGGGACAGGGGGCGTTGGACTATGGCTACACCTTC
j_call: TRBJ1-3; v_call: TRBV7-9; d_call: NA; clone_size: many; cdr3_aa: CASSPVGSGFSGNTIYF; cdr3_nt: TGTGCCAGCAGCCCGGTCGGCAGTGGATTCTCTGGAAACACCATATATTTT
j_call: TRBJ1-1; v_call: TRBV19; d_call: NA; clone_size: many; cdr3_aa: CASSIPPPGQTTLGAFF; cdr3_nt: TGTGCCAGTAGTATACCGCCCCCAGGACAGACCACTCTGGGAGCTTTCTTT
j_call: TRBJ2-7; v_call: TRBV10-3; d_call: NA; clone_size: many; cdr3_aa: CAISDLDETYEQYF; cdr3_nt: TGTGCCATCAGTGATCTAGACGAAACCTACGAGCAGTACTTC
j_call: TRBJ2-3; v_call: TRBV24-1; d_call: TRBD1; clone_size: many; cdr3_aa: CATSGRQVGTGTDTQYF; cdr3_nt: TGTGCCACCAGTGGTCGCCAGGTCGGGACAGGCACAGATACGCAGTATTTT
j_call: TRBJ2-2; v_call: TRBV6-2/TRBV6-3; d_call: NA; clone_size: many; cdr3_aa: CASSPWGELFF; cdr3_nt: TGTGCCAGCAGCCCATGGGGGGAGCTGTTTTTT
j_call: TRBJ2-3; v_call: TRBV7-2; d_call: TRBD2; clone_size: many; cdr3_aa: CASSWRTSGESTDTQYF; cdr3_nt: TGTGCCAGCAGCTGGAGGACTAGCGGGGAATCCACAGATACGCAGTATTTT
j_call: TRBJ1-4; v_call: TRBV6-6; d_call: NA; clone_size: many; cdr3_aa: CASSQHRGQGNGQGNEKLFF; cdr3_nt: TGTGCCAGCAGCCAACACCGGGGGCAGGGTAATGGGCAGGGTAATGAAAAACTGTTTTTT
j_call: TRBJ2-3; v_call: TRBV3-1; d_call: TRBD2; clone_size: many; cdr3_aa: CASSQDAMTSGATGYTDTQYF; cdr3_nt: TGTGCCAGCAGCCAAGATGCTATGACTAGCGGGGCGACGGGGTACACAGATACGCAGTATTTT
j_call: TRBJ2-3; v_call: TRBV29-1; d_call: NA; clone_size: many; cdr3_aa: CSVGPGPPNTDTQYF; cdr3_nt: TGCAGCGTTGGTCCCGGGCCGCCGAACACAGATACGCAGTATTTT
j_call: TRBJ2-3; v_call: TRBV30; d_call: NA; clone_size: many; cdr3_aa: CAWSVLAMTDTQYF; cdr3_nt: TGTGCCTGGAGTGTACTAGCTATGACAGATACGCAGTATTTT
j_call: TRBJ2-1; v_call: TRBV6-5; d_call: NA; clone_size: many; cdr3_aa: CASSYLETEQFF; cdr3_nt: TGTGCCAGCAGTTACTTAGAAACTGAGCAGTTCTTC